This TCR beta chain emerged from a study of blood T cell repertoires in COVID-19. Study-wide context: Samples taken during acute and convalescent COVID-19 were collected in the United States, Italy and Spain.

The ends lost 5 bases at V and 10 bases at J; junction bases unmatched: 11. Looked up from germline, CDR1 is SGHAT and CDR2 is FQNNGV. The CDR3 has 14 residues. In the original processing: Reference gene primer amplification in the assay estimated nucleated cell counts. The data were produced by immunoSEQ multiplex PCR, yet TCRdb's version contains in-frame clones alone and is incomplete. V, J and clone size are taken as reported in that table, and D and trimming were inferred from the DNA itself. This sample has 190,000 or so clones, with approximately 90% found just once. Each participant's cohort was designated according to participant-reported clinical history.

The sequenced sample consisted of PBMCs or T cells enriched from blood (not recorded which). The chain uses TRBV11-2 and TRBJ2-1; TRBD2 matches at 7 bases. The clonotype comes from a woman under 40 who had recovered from COVID-19. The CDR3 region is CASSPQLSGNEQFF. As DNA, the CDR3 is TGTGCCAGCAGCCCGCAGCTAAGCGGGAACGAGCAGTTCTTC.